This entry lists 23 T cell receptor beta chains sequenced from one sample in a study of blood T cell repertoires in COVID-19. Generated by immunoSEQ multiplex PCR, the TCRdb table keeps only in-frame clones and is missing some. This repertoire shows 85,000 or so clones, nearly 95% found once; its top ten account for roughly 4.7%. Sequenced: peripheral blood. These TCRs come from a human donor with active COVID-19. The donor label of this sample is uncertain.

The rearrangement uses TRBV11-3 and TRBJ2-3; D perhaps matches TRBD1 (6 bases). Germline assignment: CDR1 SGHNT and CDR2 YENEEA. The CDR3 length is 16 residues. V was cut by 2 bases and J by 0 bases, with 12 bases left in between. The CDR3 spells CASSLLQGGSTDTQYF. The CDR3 nucleotides read TGTGCCAGCAGCTTACTCCAAGGGGGTAGCACAGATACGCAGTATTTT.

This chain connects TRBV5-1 to TRBJ2-5; 12 nucleotides agree with TRBD2. CDR1 is SGHRS, CDR2 YFSETQ, per germline. Trimming at V came to 0 bases and at J to 1 base, leaving 4 bases not matched to a gene. The length of the CDR3 is 17 residues. CDR3 sequence: CASSLAPSGGAQETQYF. CDR3 DNA: TGCGCCAGCAGCTTGGCCCCTAGCGGGGGGGCCCAAGAGACCCAGTACTTC.

This chain connects TRBV2 to TRBJ1-1; TRBD1 agrees at 7 bases. CDR1 is SNHLY and CDR2 is FYNNEI in the germline V gene. CDR3 length: 14 residues. After removal of 5 bases from V and 1 base from J, the junction contained 4 bases not matched to a gene. CDR3 sequence reads: CASSSRQGNTEAFF. The CDR3 bases are TGTGCCAGCAGTTCCAGACAGGGGAACACTGAAGCTTTCTTT.

The rearrangement uses TRBV19 and TRBJ2-3, with 7 bases that match TRBD1. CDR3 length: 15 residues. The V gene's germline CDR1 is LNHDA and CDR2 SQIVND (reference sequence). V lost 3 bases, J lost 0 bases, and 3 bases stayed unmatched. CDR3 DNA: TGTGCCAGTAGTATCCACAGGGGAAGCACAGATACGCAGTATTTT. It translates to CASSIHRGSTDTQYF.

This chain links TRBV10-3 with TRBJ2-1; TRBD2 matches 10 bases. The V gene end was trimmed by 2 bases and the J gene end by 9 bases; junction bases not matched to a gene: 10. This CDR3 has 16 amino acids. Germline values: CDR1 ENHRY, CDR2 SYGVKD. DNA for the CDR3: TGTGCCATCAGTGAGGGGGCTAGCGGGGGTAGAAGTGAGCAGTTCTTC. It translates to CAISEGASGGRSEQFF.

The chain carries TRBV12-3 or TRBV12-4 and TRBJ1-4; perhaps TRBD1 as D (5 bases). The CDR3 is made up of 13 amino acids. Trimming left V 3 bases short and J 8 bases short, with 10 bases between. The DNA of the CDR3 is TGTGCCAGCAGTTTTGGGGCCCGGGAAAAACTGTTTTTT. It is translated as CASSFGAREKLFF.

The chain employs TRBV7-9 and TRBJ2-7; maybe TRBD2 (5 bases). Germline lookup yields CDR1 SEHNR and CDR2 FQNEAQ (reference sequence). V was trimmed by 3 bases and J by 6 bases, leaving 9 bases between them. This CDR3 spans 12 amino acids. Here the CDR3 DNA reads TGTGCCAGCAGCTTTGAGGGTTCCGAGCAGTACTTC. Translation gives CASSFEGSEQYF.

This chain uses TRBV2 with TRBJ1-2, with 9 bases aligning to TRBD1. The V and J ends lost 4 bases and 5 bases, in that order; junction bases with no gene match: 8. Germline V gene sequence: CDR1 SNHLY, CDR2 FYNNEI. The CDR3 length is 15 residues. The CDR3 region is CASSGGGQGRYGYTF. Written as DNA, the CDR3 is TGTGCCAGCAGTGGGGGAGGACAGGGGAGGTATGGCTACACCTTC.

V gene TRBV28 combines with J gene TRBJ2-7; unclear D gene. CDR3 size: 12 residues. V was cut by 6 bases and J by 6 bases, with 12 bases left in between. CDR1 is MDHEN, CDR2 SYDVKM, per germline. The CDR3 region is CASRGYSVEQYF. For the CDR3, the DNA is TGTGCCAGCAGAGGTTACAGTGTCGAGCAGTACTTC.

V and J are TRBV4-2 and TRBJ1-2; TRBD1 agrees at 9 bases. Looked up from germline, CDR1 is LGHNA and CDR2 is YNFKEQ. The CDR3 has 14 amino acids. The V gene end was trimmed by 3 bases and the J gene end by 6 bases; junction bases not matched to a gene: 5. The CDR3 DNA reads TGTGCCAGCAGCCAGGAAGGACAGGGGAATGGCTACACCTTC. Amino acid sequence: CASSQEGQGNGYTF.

The rearrangement joins TRBV6-2 or TRBV6-3 to TRBJ1-3; possible D gene TRBD1, 5 bases. Germline CDR1 and CDR2: MNHEY and SVGEGT. With 6 bases removed from V and 4 bases from J, the gap between germline ends came to 22 bases. The CDR3 has 17 amino acids. DNA for the CDR3: TGTGCCAGCAGCCCTTCCGCGGGAGGGGCTTTAGGAAACACCATATATTTT. Protein product: CASSPSAGGALGNTIYF.

The chain joins TRBV9 to TRBJ2-7; 15 bases line up with TRBD2. The CDR3 totals 21 residues. The V and J ends lost 0 bases and 0 bases, in that order; junction bases with no gene match: 13. The germline V gene encodes CDR1 SGDLS and CDR2 YYNGEE. The CDR3 DNA reads TGTGCCAGCAGCGTAGCGGCCAAAAAAGGGACTAGCGGGAGGAGCTCCTACGAGCAGTACTTC. Its protein is CASSVAAKKGTSGRSSYEQYF.

The chain combines TRBV18 with TRBJ1-1; D remains unclear. The CDR3 runs to 14 residues. Trimming shortened V by 2 bases and J by 0 bases, and 7 bases separated the two germline ends. Germline V CDR1 and CDR2: KGHSH, LQKENI. The CDR3 nucleotides are TGTGCCAGCTCACCATCAGACATGAACACTGAAGCTTTCTTT. It codes for CASSPSDMNTEAFF.

In this sample, this clone turned up once. CDR3 sequence reads: CASSRARSSGANVLTF. In nucleotides, the CDR3 is TGTGCCAGCTCACGAGCCCGAAGCTCTGGGGCCAACGTCCTGACTTTC. The chain employs TRBV18 and TRBJ2-6; D gene ambiguous. V was shortened by 4 bases and J by 0 bases, with 10 bases between the two germline ends. The CDR3 contains 16 residues. Germline V gene sequence: CDR1 KGHSH, CDR2 LQKENI.

The genes are TRBV2 and TRBJ2-3; 7 nucleotides match TRBD2. Germline V lookup: CDR1 SNHLY, CDR2 FYNNEI. The CDR3 runs 14 residues. Trimming at V came to 3 bases and at J to 0 bases, leaving 0 bases not matched to a gene. The CDR3 region is CASSEGLSTDTQYF. The CDR3 bases are TGTGCCAGCAGTGAGGGACTAAGCACAGATACGCAGTATTTT.

This rearrangement joins TRBV2 to TRBJ2-1, with TRBD2 identical over 11 bases. V lost 4 bases to trimming and J lost 3 bases; unmatched junction nucleotides: 2. The CDR3 is 15 amino acids. Germline assignment: CDR1 SNHLY and CDR2 FYNNEI. CDR3 sequence reads: CASSVLAGDYNEQFF. The CDR3 DNA sequence: TGTGCCAGCAGTGTACTAGCGGGGGACTACAATGAGCAGTTCTTC.

The chain links TRBV29-1 to TRBJ2-1, with 8 bases lining up with TRBD1. Trimming at V came to 4 bases and at J to 4 bases, leaving 9 bases not matched to a gene. Per the germline V gene, CDR1 is SQVTM and CDR2 is ANQGSEA. The CDR3 extends over 15 amino acids. The CDR3 reads CSVATGGLLYNEQFF. CDR3 nucleotides: TGCAGCGTTGCTACAGGGGGTTTGCTTTACAATGAGCAGTTCTTC.

This clone was counted a single time. J is TRBJ2-5 and V is TRBV28, with TRBD1 as a possible D gene (5 bases). The CDR3 is 15 amino acids. Germline V gene lookup returns CDR1 MDHEN and CDR2 SYDVKM. V was pared by 10 bases and J by 5 bases, with 23 bases between. The CDR3 DNA reads TGTGCCACCTCTGAGGTACAGGTACTTCGGGAGACCCAGTACTTC. Translating gives CATSEVQVLRETQYF.

The chain uses TRBV7-2 and TRBJ2-7, with TRBD1 matching 7 bases. In germline, CDR1 is SGHTA, CDR2 FQGNSA. With 7 bases clipped from V and 0 bases from J, the junction kept 9 bases outside the gene matches. This CDR3 region has 15 residues. CDR3 nucleotides: TGTGCCAGCACCCGACTCAGGGGGTCCTCCTACGAGCAGTACTTC. This encodes CASTRLRGSSYEQYF.

The gene calls are TRBV15 and TRBJ1-3; unclear D gene. The CDR3 covers 15 residues. Trimming pared 0 bases from V and 4 bases from J, leaving 10 bases between. From germline, CDR1 is LNHNV and CDR2 YYDKDF (reference sequence). The CDR3 loop reads CATSRDWRVGNTIYF. As DNA, the CDR3 is TGTGCCACCAGCAGAGATTGGAGAGTCGGAAACACCATATATTTT.

The chain recombines TRBV5-1 with TRBJ2-2, with D unclear. Trimming left V 0 bases short and J 4 bases short, with 10 bases between. CDR1 and CDR2 from the germline V gene are SGHRS and YFSETQ. The CDR3 runs to 15 residues. The CDR3 protein is CASSLAVTGTGELFF. The CDR3 region has the DNA TGCGCCAGCAGCTTGGCGGTTACGGGCACCGGGGAGCTGTTTTTT.

The chain joins TRBV7-2 to TRBJ1-1; D is ambiguous. Germline V lookup: CDR1 SGHTA, CDR2 FQGNSA. Between the trimmed V and J ends, which lost 2 bases and 0 bases, there was a span of 13 bases. There are 16 residues in the CDR3. The CDR3 nucleotides are TGTGCCAGCAGCTTAAGTGACATCCAGATGAACACTGAAGCTTTCTTT. Its translation: CASSLSDIQMNTEAFF.

V and J are TRBV10-3 and TRBJ2-2; possible D gene TRBD1, 5 bases. The CDR3 spans 14 residues. Germline CDR1 and CDR2: ENHRY and SYGVKD. The V end was cut by 2 bases, the J end by 4 bases, with 8 bases between. CDR3 region: CAISEVQVTGELFF. As DNA, the CDR3 is TGTGCCATCAGTGAGGTACAGGTCACCGGGGAGCTGTTTTTT.